This T cell receptor beta chain was identified during a study of chemoradiotherapy in HPV16-positive cancers. Study-level information: A couple of HPV16-positive patients' cells yielded candidate HPV-specific clones and common motifs. Overall study results and limits: The functional HPV-specific definition rests on just two HPV16-positive patients. During treatment, candidate HPV-specific clones and E7-related motifs expanded in tumor. For HPV16-positive patients, expanding HPV-responsive T cells associated with longer recurrence-free survival.

This table comes from immunoSEQ multiplex PCR, and its TCRdb copy is limited to in-frame clones, with some not included. The table shows fewer than 30,000 clones, with approximately 93% occurring only once. CDR1 is MNHNS and CDR2 is SASEGT in the germline V gene. This CDR3 region has 18 residues. With V trimmed by 3 bases and J by 8 bases, 17 bases remained unmatched. Concerning this clone itself: The antigen is not known.

The sequence was obtained from a human donor with HPV-associated anogenital cancer. The sample was collected from a patient who underwent chemoradiotherapy. The rearrangement links TRBV6-1 to TRBJ2-3, with 10 nucleotides matching TRBD1. CDR3 sequence (DNA): TGTGCCAGCAGTGAGGGCCCCCGGGGGACAGGGGTAAGAGGTACGCAGTATTTT. Protein sequence: CASSEGPRGTGVRGTQYF.